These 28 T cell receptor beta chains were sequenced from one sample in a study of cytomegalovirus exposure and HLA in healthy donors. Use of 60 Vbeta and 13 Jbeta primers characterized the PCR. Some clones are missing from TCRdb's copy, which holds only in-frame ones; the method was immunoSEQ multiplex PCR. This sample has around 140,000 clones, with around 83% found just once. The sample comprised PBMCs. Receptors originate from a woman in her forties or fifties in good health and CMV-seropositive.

The CDR3 region has the DNA TGCGCCAGCAGCCCACAGGGGATCGGGGAGACCCAGTACTTC. Translation gives CASSPQGIGETQYF. The chain couples TRBV5-1 to TRBJ2-5; TRBD1 matches at 7 bases. The CDR3 sequence is 14 residues long. Germline values: CDR1 SGHRS, CDR2 YFSETQ. With 4 bases clipped from V and 5 bases from J, the junction kept 8 bases outside the gene matches.

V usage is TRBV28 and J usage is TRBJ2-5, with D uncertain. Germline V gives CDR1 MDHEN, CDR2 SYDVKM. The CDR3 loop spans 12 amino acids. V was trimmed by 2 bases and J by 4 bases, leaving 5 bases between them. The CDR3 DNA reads TGTGCCAGCAGTTTAAACGGAGAGACCCAGTACTTC. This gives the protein CASSLNGETQYF.

Here the CDR3 reads CATGGGNTEAFF. The CDR3 bases are TGTGCCACGGGAGGGGGGAACACTGAAGCTTTCTTT. The rearrangement links TRBV11-2 to TRBJ1-1, with D perhaps matching TRBD1 (6 bases). Germline CDR1 and CDR2: SGHAT and FQNNGV. With 10 bases removed from V and 1 base from J, the gap between germline ends came to 10 bases. The length of the CDR3 is 12 residues.

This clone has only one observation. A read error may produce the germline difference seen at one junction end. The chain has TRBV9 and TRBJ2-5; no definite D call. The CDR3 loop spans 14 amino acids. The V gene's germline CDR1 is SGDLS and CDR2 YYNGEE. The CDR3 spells CASSERSRGEIQYF. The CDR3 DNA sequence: TGTGCCAGCAGCGAGAGAAGCCGAGGTGAGATCCAGTACTTC.

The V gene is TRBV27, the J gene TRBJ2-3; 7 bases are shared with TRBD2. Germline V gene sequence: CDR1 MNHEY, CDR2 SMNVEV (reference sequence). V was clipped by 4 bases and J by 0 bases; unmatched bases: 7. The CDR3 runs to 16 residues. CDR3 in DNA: TGTGCCAGCAGTTGGGGAAGCGGGGTGAGCACAGATACGCAGTATTTT. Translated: CASSWGSGVSTDTQYF.

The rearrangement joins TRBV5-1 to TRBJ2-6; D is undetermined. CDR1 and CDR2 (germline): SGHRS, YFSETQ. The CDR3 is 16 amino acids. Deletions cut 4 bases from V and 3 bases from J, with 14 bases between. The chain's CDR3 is CASSGSSVYGANVLTF. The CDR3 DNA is TGCGCCAGCAGCGGTAGTTCCGTGTATGGGGCCAACGTCCTGACTTTC.

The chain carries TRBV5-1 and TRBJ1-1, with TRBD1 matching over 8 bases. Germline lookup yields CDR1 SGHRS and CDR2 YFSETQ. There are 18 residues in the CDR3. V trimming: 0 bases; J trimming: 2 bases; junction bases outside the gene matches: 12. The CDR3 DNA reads TGCGCCAGCAGCTTGGCCAGGGGGCAGGGAAGGCCCAACACTGAAGCTTTCTTT. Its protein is CASSLARGQGRPNTEAFF.

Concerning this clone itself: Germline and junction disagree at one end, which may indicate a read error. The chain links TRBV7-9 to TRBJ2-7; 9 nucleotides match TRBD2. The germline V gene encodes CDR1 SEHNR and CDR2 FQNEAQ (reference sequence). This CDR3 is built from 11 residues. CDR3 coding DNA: TGCGCAGCGGGGGGATCCTACGAGCAGTACTTC. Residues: CAAGGSYEQYF.

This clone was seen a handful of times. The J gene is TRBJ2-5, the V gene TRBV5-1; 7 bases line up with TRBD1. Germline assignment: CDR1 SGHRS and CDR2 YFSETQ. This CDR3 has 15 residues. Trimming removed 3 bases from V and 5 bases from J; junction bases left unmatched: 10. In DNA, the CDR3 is TGCGCCAGCAGCTCTGGACGGACAGGTCAGGAGACCCAGTACTTC. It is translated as CASSSGRTGQETQYF.

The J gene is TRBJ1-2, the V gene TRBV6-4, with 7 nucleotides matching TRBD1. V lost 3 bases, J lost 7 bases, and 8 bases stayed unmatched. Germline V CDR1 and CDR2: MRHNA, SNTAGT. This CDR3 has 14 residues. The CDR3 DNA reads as TGTGCCAGCAGTGATGCAAACAGGGGCGGTGGCTACACCTTC. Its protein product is CASSDANRGGGYTF.

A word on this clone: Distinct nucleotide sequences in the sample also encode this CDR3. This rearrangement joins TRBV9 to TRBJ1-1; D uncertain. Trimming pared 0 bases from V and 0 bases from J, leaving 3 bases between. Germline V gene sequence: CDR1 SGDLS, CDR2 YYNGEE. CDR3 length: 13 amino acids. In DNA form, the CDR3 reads TGTGCCAGCAGCGTAGCGGTGAACACTGAAGCTTTCTTT. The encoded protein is CASSVAVNTEAFF. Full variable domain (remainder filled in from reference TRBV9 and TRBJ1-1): DSGVTQTPKHLITATGQRVTLRCSPRSGDLSVYWYQQSLDQGLQFLIQYYNGEERAKGNILERFSAQQFPDLHSELNLSSLELGDSALYFCASSVAVNTEAFFGQGTRLTVV.

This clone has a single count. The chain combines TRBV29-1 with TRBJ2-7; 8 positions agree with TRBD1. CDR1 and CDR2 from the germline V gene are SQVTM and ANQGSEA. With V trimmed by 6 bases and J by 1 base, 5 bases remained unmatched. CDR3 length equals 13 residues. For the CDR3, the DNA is TGCAGCGTCGATACAGGGGGGTCCTACGAGCAGTACTTC. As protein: CSVDTGGSYEQYF.

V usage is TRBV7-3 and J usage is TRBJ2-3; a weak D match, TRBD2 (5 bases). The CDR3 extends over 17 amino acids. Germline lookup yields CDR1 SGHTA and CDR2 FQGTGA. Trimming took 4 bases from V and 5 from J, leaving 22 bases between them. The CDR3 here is CASSSRTGSFIGDTQYF. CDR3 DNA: TGTGCCAGCAGCTCACGGACGGGGTCATTTATCGGAGATACGCAGTATTTT.

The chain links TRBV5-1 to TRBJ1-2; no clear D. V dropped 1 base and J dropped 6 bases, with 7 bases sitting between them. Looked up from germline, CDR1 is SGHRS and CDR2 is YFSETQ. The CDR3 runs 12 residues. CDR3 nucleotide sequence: TGCGCCAGCAGCTTGATAGGAGATGGCTACACCTTC. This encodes CASSLIGDGYTF.

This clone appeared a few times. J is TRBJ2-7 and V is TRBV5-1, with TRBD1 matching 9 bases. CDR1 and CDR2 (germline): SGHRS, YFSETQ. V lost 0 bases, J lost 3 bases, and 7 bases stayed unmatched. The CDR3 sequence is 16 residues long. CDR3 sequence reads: CASSLVSGQGGYEQYF. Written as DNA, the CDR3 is TGCGCCAGCAGCTTGGTATCGGGACAGGGTGGCTACGAGCAGTACTTC.

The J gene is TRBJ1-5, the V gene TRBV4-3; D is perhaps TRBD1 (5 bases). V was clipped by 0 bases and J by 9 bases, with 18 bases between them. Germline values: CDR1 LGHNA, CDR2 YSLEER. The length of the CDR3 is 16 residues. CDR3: CASSQDRRTGGGPQHF. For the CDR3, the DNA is TGCGCCAGCAGCCAAGATCGGAGGACCGGCGGGGGGCCCCAGCATTTT.

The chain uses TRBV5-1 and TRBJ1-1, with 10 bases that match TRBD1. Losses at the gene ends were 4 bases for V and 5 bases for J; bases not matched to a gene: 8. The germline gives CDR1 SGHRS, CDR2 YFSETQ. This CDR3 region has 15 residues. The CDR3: CASSLGQGFQTEAFF. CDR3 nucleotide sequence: TGCGCCAGCAGCCTGGGACAGGGGTTTCAGACTGAAGCTTTCTTT. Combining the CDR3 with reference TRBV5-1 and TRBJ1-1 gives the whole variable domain KAGVTQTPRYLIKTRGQQVTLSCSPISGHRSVSWYQQTPGQGLQFLFEYFSETQRNKGNFPGRFSGRQFSNSRSEMNVSTLELGDSALYLCASSLGQGFQTEAFFGQGTRLTVV.

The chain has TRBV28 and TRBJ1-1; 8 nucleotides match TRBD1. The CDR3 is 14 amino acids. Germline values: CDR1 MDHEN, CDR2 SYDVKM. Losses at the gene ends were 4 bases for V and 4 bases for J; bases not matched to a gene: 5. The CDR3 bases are TGTGCCAGCAGTTGGGGGACAGGTACCACTGAAGCTTTCTTT. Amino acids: CASSWGTGTTEAFF.

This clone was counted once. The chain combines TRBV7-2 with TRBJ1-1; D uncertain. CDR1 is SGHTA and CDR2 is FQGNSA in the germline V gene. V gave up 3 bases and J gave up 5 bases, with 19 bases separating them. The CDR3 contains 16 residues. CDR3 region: CASSLKPWIGETEAFF. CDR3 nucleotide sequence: TGTGCCAGCAGCTTGAAACCCTGGATCGGAGAAACTGAAGCTTTCTTT.

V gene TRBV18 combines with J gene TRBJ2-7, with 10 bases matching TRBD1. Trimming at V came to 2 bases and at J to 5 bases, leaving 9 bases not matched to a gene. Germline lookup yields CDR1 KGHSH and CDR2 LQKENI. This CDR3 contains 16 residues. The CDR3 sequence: CASSPSGDRGIHEQYF. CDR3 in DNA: TGTGCCAGCTCACCAAGCGGGGACAGGGGTATACACGAGCAGTACTTC.

CDR3: CASSQGTTQETQYF. Here the CDR3 DNA reads TGCGCCAGCAGCCAAGGGACAACCCAAGAGACCCAGTACTTC. The chain combines TRBV5-1 with TRBJ2-5, with D perhaps TRBD1 (6 bases). There are 14 residues in the CDR3. V gave up 4 bases and J gave up 1 base, with 11 bases separating them. CDR1 is SGHRS and CDR2 is YFSETQ in the germline V gene.

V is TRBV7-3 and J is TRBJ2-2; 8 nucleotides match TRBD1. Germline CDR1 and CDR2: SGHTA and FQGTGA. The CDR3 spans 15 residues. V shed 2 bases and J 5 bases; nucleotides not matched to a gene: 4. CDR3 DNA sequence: TGTGCCAGCAGCTTAGACAGGGGCGAGACCGGGGAGCTGTTTTTT. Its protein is CASSLDRGETGELFF.

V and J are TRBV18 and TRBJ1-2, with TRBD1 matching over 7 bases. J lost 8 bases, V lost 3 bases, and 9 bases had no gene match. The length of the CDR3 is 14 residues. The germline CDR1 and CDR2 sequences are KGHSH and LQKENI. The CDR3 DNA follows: TGTGCCAGCTCACCCGCGCAGGGGGTAGGAGGCTACACCTTC. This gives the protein CASSPAQGVGGYTF.

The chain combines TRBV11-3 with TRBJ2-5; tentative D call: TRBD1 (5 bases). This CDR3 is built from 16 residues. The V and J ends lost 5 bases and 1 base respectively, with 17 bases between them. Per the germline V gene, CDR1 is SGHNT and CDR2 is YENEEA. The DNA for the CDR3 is TGTGCCAGCAGCAGGGGCGGCCGGGCTACCCAAGAGACCCAGTACTTC. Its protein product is CASSRGGRATQETQYF.

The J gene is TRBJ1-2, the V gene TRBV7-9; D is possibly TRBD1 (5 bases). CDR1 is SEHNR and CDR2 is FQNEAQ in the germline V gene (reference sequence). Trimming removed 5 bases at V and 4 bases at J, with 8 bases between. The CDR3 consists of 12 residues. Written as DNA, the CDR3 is TGTGCCAGCAGCGTCGACAGCTATGGCTACACCTTC. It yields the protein CASSVDSYGYTF.

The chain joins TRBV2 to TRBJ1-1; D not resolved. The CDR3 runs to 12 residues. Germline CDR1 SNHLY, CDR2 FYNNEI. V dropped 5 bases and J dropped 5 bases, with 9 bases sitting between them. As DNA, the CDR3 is TGTGCCAGCAGTTTCTGGAGGACTGAAGCTTTCTTT. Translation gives CASSFWRTEAFF.

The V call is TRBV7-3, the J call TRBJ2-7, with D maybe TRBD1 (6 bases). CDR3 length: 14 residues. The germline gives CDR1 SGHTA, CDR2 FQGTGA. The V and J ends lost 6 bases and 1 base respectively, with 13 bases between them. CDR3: CASRFGDTSYEQYF. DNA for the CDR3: TGTGCCAGCAGGTTTGGGGACACTTCCTACGAGCAGTACTTC.

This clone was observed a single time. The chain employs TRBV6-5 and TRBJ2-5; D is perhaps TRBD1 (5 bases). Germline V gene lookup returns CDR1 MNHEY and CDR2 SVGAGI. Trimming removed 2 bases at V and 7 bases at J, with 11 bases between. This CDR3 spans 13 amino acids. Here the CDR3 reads CASSYPGWGTQYF. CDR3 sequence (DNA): TGTGCCAGCAGTTACCCAGGGTGGGGGACCCAGTACTTC.